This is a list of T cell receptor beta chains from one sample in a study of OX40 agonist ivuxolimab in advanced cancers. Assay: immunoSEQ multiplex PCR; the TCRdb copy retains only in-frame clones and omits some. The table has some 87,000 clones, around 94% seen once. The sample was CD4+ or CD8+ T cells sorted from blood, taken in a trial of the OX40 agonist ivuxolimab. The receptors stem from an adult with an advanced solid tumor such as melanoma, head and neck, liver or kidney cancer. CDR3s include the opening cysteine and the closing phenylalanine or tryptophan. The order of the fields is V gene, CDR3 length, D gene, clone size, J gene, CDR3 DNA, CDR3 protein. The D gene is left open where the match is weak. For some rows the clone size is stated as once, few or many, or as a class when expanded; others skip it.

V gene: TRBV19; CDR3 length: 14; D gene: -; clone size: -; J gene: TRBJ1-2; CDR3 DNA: TGTGCCAGTACCATGGGAGGCAGTGACTATGGCTACACCTTC; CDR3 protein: CASTMGGSDYGYTF
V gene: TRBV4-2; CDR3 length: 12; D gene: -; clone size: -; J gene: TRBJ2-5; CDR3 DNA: TGTGCCAGCAGCCAAGAAGGTGGGACCCAGTACTTC; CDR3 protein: CASSQEGGTQYF
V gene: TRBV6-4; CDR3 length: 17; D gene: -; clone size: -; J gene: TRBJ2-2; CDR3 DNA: TGTGCCAGCAGTGACTCGAGTCCGAGCGGGTACACCGGGGAGCTGTTTTTT; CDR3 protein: CASSDSSPSGYTGELFF
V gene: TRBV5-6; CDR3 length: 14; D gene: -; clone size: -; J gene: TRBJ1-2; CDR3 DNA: TGTGCCAGCGGGGCGTGGGGGTCAAACTATGGCTACACCTTC; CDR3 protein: CASGAWGSNYGYTF
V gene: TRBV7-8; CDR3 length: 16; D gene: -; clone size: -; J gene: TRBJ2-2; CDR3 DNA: TGTGCCAGCAGCCCGGCCATATCGGGTCGGACCGGGGAGCTGTTTTTT; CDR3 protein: CASSPAISGRTGELFF
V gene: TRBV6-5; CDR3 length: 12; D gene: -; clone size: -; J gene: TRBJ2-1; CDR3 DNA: TGTGCCAGCAGCCCGGTAGCGAATGAGCAGTTCTTC; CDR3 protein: CASSPVANEQFF
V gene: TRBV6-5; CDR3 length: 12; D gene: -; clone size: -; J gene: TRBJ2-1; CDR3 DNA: TGTGCCAGCAGTTACGATCGTTATGAGCAGTTCTTC; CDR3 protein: CASSYDRYEQFF
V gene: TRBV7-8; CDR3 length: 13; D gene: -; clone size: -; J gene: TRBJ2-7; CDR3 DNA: TGTGCCAGCAGCTTGGGACCTAGCTACGAGCAGTACTTC; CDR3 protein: CASSLGPSYEQYF
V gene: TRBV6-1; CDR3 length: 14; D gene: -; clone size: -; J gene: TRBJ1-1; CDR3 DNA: TGTGCCAGCACCACAGGCGGACTGAACACTGAAGCTTTCTTT; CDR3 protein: CASTTGGLNTEAFF
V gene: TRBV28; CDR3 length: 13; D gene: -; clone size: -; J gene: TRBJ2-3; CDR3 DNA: TGTGCCAGCAGTAGGTGGCACACAGATACGCAGTATTTT; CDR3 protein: CASSRWHTDTQYF
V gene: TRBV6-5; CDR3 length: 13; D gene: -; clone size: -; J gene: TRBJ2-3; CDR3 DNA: TGTGCCAGCAGTTACTCGTCGGGAGATACGCAGTATTTT; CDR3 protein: CASSYSSGDTQYF
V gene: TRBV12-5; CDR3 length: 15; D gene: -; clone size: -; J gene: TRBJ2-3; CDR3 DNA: TGTGCTAGTGGTTTGGTAGGGCTAGCCACAGATACGCAGTATTTT; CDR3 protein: CASGLVGLATDTQYF
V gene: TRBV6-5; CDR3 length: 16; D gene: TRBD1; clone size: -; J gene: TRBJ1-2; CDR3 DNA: TGTGCCAGCAGTTACTCCGGGACAGGGGTGGTCTATGGCTACACCTTC; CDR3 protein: CASSYSGTGVVYGYTF
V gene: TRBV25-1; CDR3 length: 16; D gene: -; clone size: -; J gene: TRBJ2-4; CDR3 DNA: TGTGCCAGCAGCAATATAGGGGGGGATGGCAAAAACATTCAGTACTTC; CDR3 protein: CASSNIGGDGKNIQYF
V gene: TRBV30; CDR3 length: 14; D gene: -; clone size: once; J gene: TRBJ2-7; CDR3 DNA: TGTGCCTGGTGCGCGGGGACAGAGTTATACGAGCAGTACTTC; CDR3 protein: CAWCAGTELYEQYF
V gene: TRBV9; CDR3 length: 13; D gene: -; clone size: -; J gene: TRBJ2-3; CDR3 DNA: TGTGCCAGCAGCCAGTGGGGGCTGGATACGCAGTATTTT; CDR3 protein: CASSQWGLDTQYF
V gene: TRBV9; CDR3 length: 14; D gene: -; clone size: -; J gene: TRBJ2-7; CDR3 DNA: TGTGCCAGCAGCGCTCGGGCCTTCTCCTACGAGCAGTACTTC; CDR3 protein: CASSARAFSYEQYF
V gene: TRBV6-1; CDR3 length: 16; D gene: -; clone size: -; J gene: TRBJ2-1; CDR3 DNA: TGTGCCAGCAGTGAAGGCGGCGGGTGGTTCCCCGATGAGCAGTTCTTC; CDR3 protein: CASSEGGGWFPDEQFF
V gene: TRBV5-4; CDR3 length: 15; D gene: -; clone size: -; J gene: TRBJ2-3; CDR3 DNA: TGTGCCAGCAGCTTTGTCGGAGGGAGCACAGATACGCAGTATTTT; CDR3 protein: CASSFVGGSTDTQYF